This T cell receptor beta chain emerged from a study of cytomegalovirus exposure and HLA in healthy donors. PCR used 60 Vbeta primers and 13 Jbeta primers. TCRdb's copy holds only in-frame clones and misses some; the assay was immunoSEQ multiplex PCR. The sample lists 150,000 to 200,000 clones; approximately 82% were seen once. Germline values: CDR1 SEHNR, CDR2 FQNEAQ (reference sequence). With V trimmed by 3 bases and J by 4 bases, 4 bases remained unmatched. CDR3 length equals 15 residues. Concerning this clone: Its antigen is unknown.

Regarding the study as a whole: Both high specificity and high sensitivity reportedly marked the classifier's diagnosis of cytomegalovirus status. The study carried out a later analysis of TCR beta sequences. It associated around 17,000 of them with specific HLA alleles at a false discovery rate of 0.05. Among the sequence variants, a highly shared cluster was likely an artifact of sequencing. A previous analysis found most TCR beta V segments productive roughly 87% or roughly 30% of the time.

Sample: PBMCs. The receptor was derived from a woman aged 30 to 39 in good health and CMV-seronegative. The gene calls are TRBV7-9 and TRBJ2-5; 11 bases agree with TRBD2. CDR3 protein: CASSLVAGGGETQYF. The CDR3 DNA reads as TGTGCCAGCAGCTTGGTAGCGGGGGGGGGAGAGACCCAGTACTTC.